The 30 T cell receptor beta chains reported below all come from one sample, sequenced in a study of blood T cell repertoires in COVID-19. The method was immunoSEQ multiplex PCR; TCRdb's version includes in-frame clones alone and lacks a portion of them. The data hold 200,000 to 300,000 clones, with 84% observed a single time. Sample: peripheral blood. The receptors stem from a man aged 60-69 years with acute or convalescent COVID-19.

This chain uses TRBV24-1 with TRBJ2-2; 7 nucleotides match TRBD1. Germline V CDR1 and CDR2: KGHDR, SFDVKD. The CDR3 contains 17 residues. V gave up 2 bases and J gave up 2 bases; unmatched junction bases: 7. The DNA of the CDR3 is TGTGCCACCAGTGATTCTTCCCGGACAGGAAACACCGGGGAGCTGTTTTTT. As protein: CATSDSSRTGNTGELFF.

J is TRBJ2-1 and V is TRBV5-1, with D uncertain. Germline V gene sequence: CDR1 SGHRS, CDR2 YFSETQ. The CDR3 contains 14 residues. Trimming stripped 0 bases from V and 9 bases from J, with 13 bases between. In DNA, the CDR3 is TGCGCCAGCAGCTTGGAGGTTAGCTTCGTTGAGCAGTTCTTC. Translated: CASSLEVSFVEQFF.

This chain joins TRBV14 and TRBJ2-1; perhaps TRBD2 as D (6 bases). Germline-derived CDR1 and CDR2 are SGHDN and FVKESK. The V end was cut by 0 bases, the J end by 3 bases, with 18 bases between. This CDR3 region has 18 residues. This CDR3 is CASSQDWVWTTVYNEQFF. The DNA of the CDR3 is TGTGCCAGCAGCCAAGATTGGGTATGGACTACCGTCTACAATGAGCAGTTCTTC.

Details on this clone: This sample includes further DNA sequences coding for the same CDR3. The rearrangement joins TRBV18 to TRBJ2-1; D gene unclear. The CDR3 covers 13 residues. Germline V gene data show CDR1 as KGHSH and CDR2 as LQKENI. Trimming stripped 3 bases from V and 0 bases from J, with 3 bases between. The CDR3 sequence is CASSPNSYNEQFF. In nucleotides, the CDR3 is TGTGCCAGCTCACCTAACTCCTACAATGAGCAGTTCTTC.

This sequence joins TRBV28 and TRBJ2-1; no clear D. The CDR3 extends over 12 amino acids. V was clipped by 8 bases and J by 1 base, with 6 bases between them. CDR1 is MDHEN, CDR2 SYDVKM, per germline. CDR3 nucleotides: TGTGCCAGCTGGGCATCCTACAATGAGCAGTTCTTC. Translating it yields CASWASYNEQFF.

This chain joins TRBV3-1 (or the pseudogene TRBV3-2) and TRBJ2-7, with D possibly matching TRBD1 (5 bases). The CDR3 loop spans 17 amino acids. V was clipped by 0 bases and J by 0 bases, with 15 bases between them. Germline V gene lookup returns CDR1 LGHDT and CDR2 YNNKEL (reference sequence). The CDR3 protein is CASSQDWGARFSYEQYF. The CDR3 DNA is TGTGCCAGCAGCCAAGATTGGGGCGCCCGATTCTCCTACGAGCAGTACTTC.

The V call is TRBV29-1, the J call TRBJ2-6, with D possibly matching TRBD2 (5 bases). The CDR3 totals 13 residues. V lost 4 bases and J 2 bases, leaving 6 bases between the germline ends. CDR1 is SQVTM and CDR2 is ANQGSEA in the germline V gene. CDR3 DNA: TGCAGCGTTGTGAGGGCTGGGGCCAACGTCCTGACTTTC. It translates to CSVVRAGANVLTF. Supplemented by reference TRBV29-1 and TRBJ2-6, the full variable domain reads SAVISQKPSRDICQRGTSLTIQCQVDSQVTMMFWYRQQPGQSLTLIATANQGSEATYESGFVIDKFPISRPNLTFSTLTVSNMSPEDSSIYLCSVVRAGANVLTFGAGSRLTVL.

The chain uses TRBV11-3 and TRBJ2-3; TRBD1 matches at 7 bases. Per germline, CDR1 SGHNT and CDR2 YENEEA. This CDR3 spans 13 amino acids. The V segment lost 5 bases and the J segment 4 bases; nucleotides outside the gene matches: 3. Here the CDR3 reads CASSEGTADTQYF. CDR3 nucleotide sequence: TGTGCCAGCAGCGAAGGGACAGCAGATACGCAGTATTTT.

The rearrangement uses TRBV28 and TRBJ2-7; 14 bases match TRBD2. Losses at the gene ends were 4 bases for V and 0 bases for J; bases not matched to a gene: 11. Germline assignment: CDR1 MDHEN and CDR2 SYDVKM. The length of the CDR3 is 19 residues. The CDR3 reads CASSSRLAGGWSHSYEQYF. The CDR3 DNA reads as TGTGCCAGCAGTTCCCGACTAGCGGGAGGGTGGTCGCACTCCTACGAGCAGTACTTC.

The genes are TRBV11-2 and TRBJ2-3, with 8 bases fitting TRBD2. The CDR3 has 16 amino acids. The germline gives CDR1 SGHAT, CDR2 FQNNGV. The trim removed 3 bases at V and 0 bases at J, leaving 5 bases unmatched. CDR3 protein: CASSFVAGGSTDTQYF. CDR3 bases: TGTGCCAGCAGCTTTGTTGCGGGAGGAAGCACAGATACGCAGTATTTT.

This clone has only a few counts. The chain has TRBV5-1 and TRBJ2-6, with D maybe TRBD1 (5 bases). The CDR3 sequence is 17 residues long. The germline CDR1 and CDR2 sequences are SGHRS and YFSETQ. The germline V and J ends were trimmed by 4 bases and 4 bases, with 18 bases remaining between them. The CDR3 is CASSLFRVTAGANVLTF. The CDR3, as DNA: TGCGCCAGCAGCCTCTTCAGGGTAACGGCCGGGGCCAACGTCCTGACTTTC.

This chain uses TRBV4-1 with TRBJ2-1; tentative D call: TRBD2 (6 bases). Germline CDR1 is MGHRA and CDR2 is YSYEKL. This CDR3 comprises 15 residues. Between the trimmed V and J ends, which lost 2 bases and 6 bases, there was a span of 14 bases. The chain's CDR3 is CASSQHGLPLNEQFF. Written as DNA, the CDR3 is TGCGCCAGCAGCCAACACGGACTACCTCTCAATGAGCAGTTCTTC.

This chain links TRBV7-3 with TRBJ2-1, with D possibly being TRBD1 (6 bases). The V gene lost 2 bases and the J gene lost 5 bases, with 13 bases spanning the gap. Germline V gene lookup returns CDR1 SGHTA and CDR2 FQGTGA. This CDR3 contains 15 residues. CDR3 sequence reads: CASSLFGGEDNEQFF. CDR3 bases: TGTGCCAGCAGCTTATTTGGGGGCGAGGACAATGAGCAGTTCTTC.

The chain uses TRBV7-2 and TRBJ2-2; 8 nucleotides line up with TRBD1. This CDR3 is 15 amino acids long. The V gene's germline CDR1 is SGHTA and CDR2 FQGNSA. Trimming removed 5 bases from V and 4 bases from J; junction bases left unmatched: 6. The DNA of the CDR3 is TGTGCCAGCAGCCGGGACAGGATATCCACCGGGGAGCTGTTTTTT. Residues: CASSRDRISTGELFF.

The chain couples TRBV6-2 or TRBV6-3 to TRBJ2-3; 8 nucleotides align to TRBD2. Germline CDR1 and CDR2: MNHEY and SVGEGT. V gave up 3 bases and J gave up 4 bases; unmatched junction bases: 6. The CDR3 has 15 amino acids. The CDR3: CASSYISGSADTQYF. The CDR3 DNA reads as TGTGCCAGCAGTTATATCAGCGGGAGTGCAGATACGCAGTATTTT.

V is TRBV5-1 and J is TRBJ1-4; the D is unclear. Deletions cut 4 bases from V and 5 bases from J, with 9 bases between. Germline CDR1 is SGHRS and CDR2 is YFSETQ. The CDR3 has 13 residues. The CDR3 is CASSATGNEKLFF. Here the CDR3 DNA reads TGCGCCAGCAGCGCGACGGGAAATGAAAAACTGTTTTTT.

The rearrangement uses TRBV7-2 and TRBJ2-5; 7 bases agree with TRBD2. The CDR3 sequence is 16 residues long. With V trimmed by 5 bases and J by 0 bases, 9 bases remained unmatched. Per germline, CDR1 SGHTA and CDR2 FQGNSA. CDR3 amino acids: CASSLIAGPYQETQYF. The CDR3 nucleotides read TGTGCCAGCAGCCTCATAGCGGGCCCGTACCAAGAGACCCAGTACTTC.

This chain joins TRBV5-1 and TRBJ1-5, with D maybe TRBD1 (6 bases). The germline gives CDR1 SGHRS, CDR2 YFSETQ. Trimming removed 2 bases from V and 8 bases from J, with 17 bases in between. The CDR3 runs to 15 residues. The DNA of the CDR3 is TGCGCCAGCAGCTTAGGAGGGGGGGGCCCCGAGCCCCAGCATTTT. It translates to CASSLGGGGPEPQHF.

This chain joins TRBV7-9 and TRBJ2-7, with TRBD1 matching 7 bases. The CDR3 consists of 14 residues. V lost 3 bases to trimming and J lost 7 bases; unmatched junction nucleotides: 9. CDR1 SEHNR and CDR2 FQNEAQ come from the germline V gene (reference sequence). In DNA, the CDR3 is TGTGCCAGCAGCTTCACAGGGGAAACGAGGGAGCAGTACTTC. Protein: CASSFTGETREQYF.

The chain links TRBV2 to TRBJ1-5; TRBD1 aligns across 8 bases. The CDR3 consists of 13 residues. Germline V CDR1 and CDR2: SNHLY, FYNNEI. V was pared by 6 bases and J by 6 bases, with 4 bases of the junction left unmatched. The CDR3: CASRPQGGQPQHF. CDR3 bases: TGTGCCAGCAGGCCACAGGGGGGTCAGCCCCAGCATTTT.

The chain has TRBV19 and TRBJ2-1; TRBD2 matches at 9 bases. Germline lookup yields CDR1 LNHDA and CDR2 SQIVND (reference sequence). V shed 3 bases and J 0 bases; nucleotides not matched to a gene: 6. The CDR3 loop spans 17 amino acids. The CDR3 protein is CASSMGSGRISYNEQFF. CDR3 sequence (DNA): TGTGCCAGTAGTATGGGCAGCGGGAGGATCTCCTACAATGAGCAGTTCTTC.

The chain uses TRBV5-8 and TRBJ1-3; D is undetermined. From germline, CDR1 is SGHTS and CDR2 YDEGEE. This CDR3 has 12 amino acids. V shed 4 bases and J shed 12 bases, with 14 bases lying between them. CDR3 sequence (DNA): TGTGCCAGCAGCCTCCGGTTCCGAAACATATATTTT. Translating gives CASSLRFRNIYF.

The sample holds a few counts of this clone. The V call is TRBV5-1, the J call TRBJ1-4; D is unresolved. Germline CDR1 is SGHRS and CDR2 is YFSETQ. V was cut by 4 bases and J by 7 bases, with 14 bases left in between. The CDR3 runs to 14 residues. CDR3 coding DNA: TGCGCCAGCAGCACGGGGAATTCAGGTGAAAAACTGTTTTTT. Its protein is CASSTGNSGEKLFF.

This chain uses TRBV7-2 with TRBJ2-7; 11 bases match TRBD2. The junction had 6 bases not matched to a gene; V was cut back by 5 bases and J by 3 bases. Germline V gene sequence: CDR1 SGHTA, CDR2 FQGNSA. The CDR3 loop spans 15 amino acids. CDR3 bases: TGTGCCAGCAGCCACCAACTAGCGGGAGACTACGAGCAGTACTTC. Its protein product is CASSHQLAGDYEQYF.

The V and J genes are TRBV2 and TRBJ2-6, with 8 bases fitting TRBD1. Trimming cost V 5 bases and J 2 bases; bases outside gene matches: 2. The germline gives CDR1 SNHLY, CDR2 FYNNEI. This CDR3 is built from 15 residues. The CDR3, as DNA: TGTGCCAGCAGTCTGGACAGGGCTGGGGCCAACGTCCTGACTTTC. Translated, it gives CASSLDRAGANVLTF. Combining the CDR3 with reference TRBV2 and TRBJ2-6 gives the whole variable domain EPEVTQTPSHQVTQMGQEVILRCVPISNHLYFYWYRQILGQKVEFLVSFYNNEISEKSEIFDDQFSVERPDGSNFTLKIRSTKLEDSAMYFCASSLDRAGANVLTFGAGSRLTVL.

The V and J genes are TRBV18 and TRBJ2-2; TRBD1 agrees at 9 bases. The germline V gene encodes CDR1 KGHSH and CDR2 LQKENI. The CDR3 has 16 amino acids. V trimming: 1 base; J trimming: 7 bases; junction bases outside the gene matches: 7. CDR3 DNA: TGTGCCAGCTCACCACTGGGACAGGGATTTGGCGGGGAGCTGTTTTTT. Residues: CASSPLGQGFGGELFF.

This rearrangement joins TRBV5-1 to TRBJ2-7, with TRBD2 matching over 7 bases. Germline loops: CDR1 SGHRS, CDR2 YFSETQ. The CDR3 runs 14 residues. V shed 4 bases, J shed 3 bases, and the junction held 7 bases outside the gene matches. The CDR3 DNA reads TGCGCCAGCAGCCCCCCGGGGGGTTTCTACGAGCAGTACTTC. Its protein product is CASSPPGGFYEQYF.

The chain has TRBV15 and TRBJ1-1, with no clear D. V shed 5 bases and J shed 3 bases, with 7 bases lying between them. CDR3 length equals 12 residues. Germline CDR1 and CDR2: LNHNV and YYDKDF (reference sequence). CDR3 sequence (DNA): TGTGCCACCAGCCAGTTGGACACTGAAGCTTTCTTT. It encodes CATSQLDTEAFF.

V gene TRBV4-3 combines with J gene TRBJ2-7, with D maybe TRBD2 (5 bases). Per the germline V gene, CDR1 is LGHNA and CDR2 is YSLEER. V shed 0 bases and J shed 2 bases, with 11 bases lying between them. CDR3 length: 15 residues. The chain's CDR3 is CASSQDEGVTYEQYF. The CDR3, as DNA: TGCGCCAGCAGCCAAGATGAGGGAGTAACCTACGAGCAGTACTTC.

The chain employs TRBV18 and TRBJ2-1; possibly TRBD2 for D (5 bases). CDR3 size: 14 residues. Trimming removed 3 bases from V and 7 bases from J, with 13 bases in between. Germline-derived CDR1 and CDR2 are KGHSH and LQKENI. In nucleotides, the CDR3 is TGTGCCAGCTCACCCCCGGACGGGAATAATGAGCAGTTCTTC. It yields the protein CASSPPDGNNEQFF. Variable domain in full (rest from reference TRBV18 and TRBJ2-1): NAGVMQNPRHLVRRRGQEARLRCSPMKGHSHVYWYRQLPEEGLKFMVYLQKENIIDESGMPKERFSAEFPKEGPSILRIQQVVRGDSAAYFCASSPPDGNNEQFFGPGTRLTVL.